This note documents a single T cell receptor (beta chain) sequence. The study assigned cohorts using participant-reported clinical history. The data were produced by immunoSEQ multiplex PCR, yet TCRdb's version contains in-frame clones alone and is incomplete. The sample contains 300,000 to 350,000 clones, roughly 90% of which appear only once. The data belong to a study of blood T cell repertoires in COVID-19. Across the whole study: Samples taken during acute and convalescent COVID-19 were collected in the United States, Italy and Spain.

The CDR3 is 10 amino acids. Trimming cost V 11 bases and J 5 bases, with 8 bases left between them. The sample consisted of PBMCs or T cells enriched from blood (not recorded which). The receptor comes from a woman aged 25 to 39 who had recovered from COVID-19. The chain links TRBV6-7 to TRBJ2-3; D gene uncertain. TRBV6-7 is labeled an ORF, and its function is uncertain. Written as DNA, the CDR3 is TGTGCCGGTGATAGAGATACGCAGTATTTT. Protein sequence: CAGDRDTQYF.